Described below is a single TCR beta chain sequence and its context. The antigen is not known. The data originate from a study of OX40 agonist ivuxolimab in advanced cancers. Study in general: Intravenous ivuxolimab at 0.01 to 10 mg/kg was given to patients every 2 weeks. Three patients got partial responses; one had hepatocellular carcinoma and two had cutaneous melanoma. Study-level points and caveats: Clones of CD4+ and CD8+ blood T cells grew by week 6 at doses of 0.1 to 3.0 mg/kg.

Profiling relied on immunoSEQ multiplex PCR, and the TCRdb table lists in-frame clones only, not all of them. Of tens of thousands of clones listed, roughly 85% are singletons. The ends lost 4 bases at V and 3 bases at J; junction bases unmatched: 10. The length of the CDR3 is 16 residues. CDR1 and CDR2 from the germline V gene are SGHAT and FQNNGV. Autoimmune disease history or systemic immunosuppression led to patients being barred. The origin of this receptor is an adult with an advanced solid tumor such as melanoma, head and neck, liver or kidney cancer. The sample consisted of CD4+ or CD8+ T cells sorted from blood, taken in a trial of the OX40 agonist ivuxolimab. The gene calls are TRBV11-2 and TRBJ1-2; TRBD1 matches 8 bases. The CDR3 region is CASSSIRDRRDYGYTF. The CDR3 DNA sequence: TGTGCCAGCAGCTCGATTCGGGACAGGCGAGACTATGGCTACACCTTC.